Sequencing of this TCR beta chain was carried out in a study of blood T cell repertoires in COVID-19. Study-wide background: T cells, B-cell-depleted T cells, or PBMCs provided the cDNA or gDNA that served as material.

Authors' data handling: Amplification of reference gene primers provided the estimated nucleated cell counts. The repertoire was sequenced with immunoSEQ multiplex PCR; TCRdb's copy has only in-frame clones and lacks some. From that table come the V and J calls and clone size; the DNA was used to work out D and trimming. In the table there are hundreds of thousands of clones, less than 90% of which are singletons. Trimming cost V 5 bases and J 1 base; bases outside gene matches: 6. Germline V gene lookup returns CDR1 MDHEN and CDR2 SYDVKM. CDR3 length: 16 amino acids. Seattle enrolled patients during active infection and tracked them longitudinally.

The rearrangement joins TRBV28 to TRBJ2-5, with 11 bases fitting TRBD2. The TCR comes from a woman between 50 and 59 years old with COVID-19, enrolled during active disease. Sequencing was carried out using peripheral blood. The CDR3 sequence: CASSHPLAGVQETQYF. Written as DNA, the CDR3 is TGTGCCAGCAGTCACCCACTAGCGGGGGTCCAAGAGACCCAGTACTTC.